This entry concerns a single TCR beta chain. No antigen is known for it. TCR cDNA libraries were made from RNA using a previously described, modified protocol. Both ends of each TCR cDNA library bore sample-specific barcodes. TCRdb re-analysed the 5' RACE reads in MiXCR, keeping a single row per CDR3 protein. The data contain around 380,000 distinct CDR3 sequences, 28% of them seen just once; the ten biggest clones take up 6.1%. This sample was included in a study of identical twins' blood T cells. Regarding the study as a whole: Environmental influences on twin similarity could not be excluded. Twins shared more top CDR3 clonotypes than unrelated donors did.

Trimming left V 5 bases short and J 5 bases short, with 13 bases between. This CDR3 is 14 amino acids long. CDR1 and CDR2 from the germline V gene are SEHNR and FQNEAQ (reference sequence). The chain uses TRBV7-9 and TRBJ2-1; D is perhaps TRBD1 (5 bases). Sequenced: PBMCs. The TCR comes from a woman aged 18-49 years in good health. CDR3 nucleotide sequence: TGTGCCAGCAGCCCGAGGTGGGGCCACAATGAGCAGTTCTTC. This sequence encodes CASSPRWGHNEQFF.